This TCR beta chain comes out of a study of blood T cell repertoires in COVID-19. Whole-study context: Specimens from acute and convalescent COVID-19 originated in the United States, Italy and Spain.

Per the original methods: Nucleated cell counts were estimated from reference gene primer amplification. Profiled with immunoSEQ multiplex PCR; TCRdb holds only in-frame clones, not every one. For V, J and clone size, that table is used; D and trimming come from the DNA. This repertoire shows about 55,000 clones, roughly 86% found once; its top ten account for 8.5%. The CDR3 extends over 16 amino acids. Germline V CDR1 and CDR2: SGHRS, YFSETQ. Trimming removed 1 base at V and 2 bases at J, with 12 bases between. Sequencing was done on a sample of peripheral blood. The J gene is TRBJ2-2, the V gene TRBV5-1, with D possibly TRBD1 on 5 matching bases. This TCR came from a man aged 60 to 75 with active COVID-19. CDR3: CASSLLRGTNTGELFF. As DNA, the CDR3 is TGCGCCAGCAGCTTGTTAAGGGGAACAAACACCGGGGAGCTGTTTTTT.